The 15 T cell receptor beta chains in this list originate from one sample, sequenced in a study of human T cells and chemical hapten exposure (dated by TCRdb to about 2021). The time point label on this specimen signifies: pre-sensitization, week 0. The sample's treatment or condition, from its label and the paper: therapeutic diphenylcyclopropenone sensitization with weekly scalp DPC. Libraries were constructed by RACE. The instrument given in TCRdb is NextSeq 500. TCRdb reran the public reads through fastp at Q25 and MiXCR, keeping productive beta chains. Rows merge per CDR3 protein into single entries with the most common DNA and genes. Counted in this sample were some 200,000 distinct CDR3 sequences; almost 30% of them appeared once. In total, the top ten clones hold 2.9% of the sample. The starting material was whole blood, obtained in connection with sensitization to the hapten diphenylcyclopropenone (DPC). These receptor sequences come from a woman between 25 and 40 years old with alopecia areata. Some clones in this sample may be carry-over from other donors' samples.

This clonotype was counted a few times. The chain links TRBV28 to TRBJ2-6; TRBD1 aligns across 7 bases. CDR3 length: 17 residues. Trimming removed 4 bases from V and 4 bases from J; junction bases left unmatched: 10. CDR1 is MDHEN, CDR2 SYDVKM, per germline. The CDR3 DNA reads as TGTGCCAGCAGTTCCCGACAGGGTCTACAAGGGGCCAACGTCCTGACTTTC. Protein sequence: CASSSRQGLQGANVLTF.

This clonotype was detected a few times. The chain uses TRBV5-1 and TRBJ2-7; D may be TRBD1 or TRBD2 (5 bases each). V gave up 2 bases and J gave up 3 bases, with 12 bases separating them. CDR3 length: 14 residues. Germline CDR1 is SGHRS and CDR2 is YFSETQ. The CDR3 reads CASSFGTVYYEQYF. For the CDR3, the DNA is TGCGCCAGCAGCTTCGGGACCGTGTACTACGAGCAGTACTTC. Using reference TRBV5-1 and TRBJ2-7 for the parts outside the CDR3, the full variable domain is KAGVTQTPRYLIKTRGQQVTLSCSPISGHRSVSWYQQTPGQGLQFLFEYFSETQRNKGNFPGRFSGRQFSNSRSEMNVSTLELGDSALYLCASSFGTVYYEQYFGPGTRLTVT.

The CDR3 loop is CSASGSPAGELFF. In nucleotides, the CDR3 is TGCAGTGCTAGCGGGAGTCCCGCCGGGGAGCTGTTTTTT. The rearrangement joins TRBV20-1 to TRBJ2-2, with D possibly matching TRBD2 (6 bases). Trimming took 3 bases from V and 6 from J, leaving 11 bases between them. From germline, CDR1 is DFQATT and CDR2 SNEGSKA (reference sequence). There are 13 residues in the CDR3.

This clonotype was detected only a few times. This chain joins TRBV18 and TRBJ2-2; maybe TRBD1 (6 bases). Germline loops: CDR1 KGHSH, CDR2 LQKENI. The V gene lost 8 bases and the J gene lost 5 bases, with 9 bases spanning the gap. The CDR3 consists of 12 residues. The CDR3 DNA reads as TGTGCCAGCACCAGGGGAACCGGGGAGCTGTTTTTT. Protein product: CASTRGTGELFF.

Ten or more counts support this clonotype. The chain is built from TRBV15 and TRBJ2-1; 9 positions agree with TRBD2. V dropped 1 base and J dropped 1; count of bases not matched to a gene: 5. Germline values: CDR1 LNHNV, CDR2 YYDKDF (reference sequence). The length of the CDR3 is 17 residues. The DNA for the CDR3 is TGTGCCACCAGCAGAGGGTTTCTAGCGGGGTCCTACAATGAGCAGTTCTTC. Translating it yields CATSRGFLAGSYNEQFF.

This clonotype has a handful of counts. V usage is TRBV9 and J usage is TRBJ2-1; 11 nucleotides agree with TRBD2. The length of the CDR3 is 17 residues. Germline-derived CDR1 and CDR2 are SGDLS and YYNGEE. J was trimmed by 5 bases and V by 0 bases; bases with no gene match: 7. Here the CDR3 DNA reads TGTGCCAGCAGCGTAGCCCCAGCTAGCGGGGGGAACAATGAGCAGTTCTTC. This encodes CASSVAPASGGNNEQFF.

This chain uses TRBV7-9 with TRBJ2-1; the D gene is possibly TRBD2 (5 bases). Germline CDR1 and CDR2: SEHNR and FQNEAQ (reference sequence). The CDR3 runs to 12 residues. V lost 3 bases to trimming and J lost 9 bases, with 9 bases between them. DNA of the CDR3: TGTGCCAGCAGCTTCGGGGAAACTGAGCAGTTCTTC. This translates into CASSFGETEQFF.

This chain connects TRBV5-1 to TRBJ2-2; 9 bases line up with TRBD1. Germline V CDR1 and CDR2: SGHRS, YFSETQ. CDR3 length: 19 residues. Trimming removed 4 bases from V and 0 bases from J; junction bases left unmatched: 13. In nucleotides, the CDR3 is TGCGCCAGCAGCAGGGGACAGGGAGAGTTTCGCGCGAACACCGGGGAGCTGTTTTTT. Translated, it gives CASSRGQGEFRANTGELFF.

This clonotype was detected a few times. V usage is TRBV28 and J usage is TRBJ2-3; either TRBD1 or TRBD2 may supply D (6 bases each). The CDR3 is 14 residues long. From germline, CDR1 is MDHEN and CDR2 SYDVKM. V was trimmed by 6 bases and J by 4 bases, leaving 14 bases between them. The CDR3 loop reads CASRLLGGADTQYF. The CDR3 nucleotides are TGTGCCAGCAGACTCCTGGGGGGCGCAGATACGCAGTATTTT. The full variable domain, in which reference TRBV28 and TRBJ2-3 provide the parts outside the CDR3, is DVKVTQSSRYLVKRTGEKVFLECVQDMDHENMFWYRQDPGLGLRLIYFSYDVKMKEKGDIPEGYSVSREKKERFSLILESASTNQTSMYLCASRLLGGADTQYFGPGTRLTVL.

The sample holds a few counts of this clonotype. The chain recombines TRBV29-1 with TRBJ1-4; weak D call: TRBD1 (5 bases). Trimming took 0 bases from V and 9 from J, leaving 11 bases between them. This CDR3 has 13 residues. In germline, CDR1 is SQVTM, CDR2 ANQGSEA. As DNA, the CDR3 is TGCAGCGTTGAAGATCCAGGGAGACAAAAACTGTTTTTT. Translated: CSVEDPGRQKLFF.

This clonotype was observed a few times. The chain uses TRBV28 and TRBJ1-5; TRBD1 agrees at 9 bases. Trimming cost V 6 bases and J 7 bases; bases outside gene matches: 13. The CDR3 consists of 16 residues. Germline CDR1 and CDR2: MDHEN and SYDVKM. This CDR3 is CASRPTTGGGEQPQHF. Written as DNA, the CDR3 is TGTGCCAGCAGGCCAACAACAGGGGGCGGGGAACAGCCCCAGCATTTT.

The chain employs TRBV29-1 and TRBJ2-5, with 7 bases aligning to TRBD1. CDR1 and CDR2 from the germline V gene are SQVTM and ANQGSEA. The CDR3 length is 15 residues. The V segment lost 4 bases and the J segment 1 base; nucleotides outside the gene matches: 9. In DNA form, the CDR3 reads TGCAGCGTTGTGGGTTACAGGGGTTCCCAAGAGACCCAGTACTTC. Translated: CSVVGYRGSQETQYF. Full variable domain (missing parts from reference TRBV29-1 and TRBJ2-5): SAVISQKPSRDICQRGTSLTIQCQVDSQVTMMFWYRQQPGQSLTLIATANQGSEATYESGFVIDKFPISRPNLTFSTLTVSNMSPEDSSIYLCSVVGYRGSQETQYFGPGTRLLVL.

This chain joins TRBV28 and TRBJ1-2, with no clear D. The germline V gene has CDR1 MDHEN and CDR2 SYDVKM. The CDR3 covers 13 residues. V was clipped by 7 bases and J by 8 bases, with 17 bases between them. This CDR3 is CASTLQELGGYTF. CDR3 DNA: TGTGCCAGCACCCTGCAGGAGCTGGGGGGCTACACCTTC.

This chain connects TRBV5-4 to TRBJ2-3, with D tentatively TRBD1 (6 bases). The CDR3 has 14 residues. Germline CDR1 SGHNT, CDR2 YYREEE (reference sequence). V shed 0 bases and J shed 4 bases, with 9 bases lying between them. The CDR3 DNA reads as TGTGCCAGCAGCTTGGAAGGGGGTGCAGATACGCAGTATTTT. This sequence encodes CASSLEGGADTQYF.

The gene calls are TRBV10-3 and TRBJ2-7, with D possibly TRBD1 on 6 matching bases. CDR1 and CDR2 from the germline V gene are ENHRY and SYGVKD. This CDR3 region has 14 residues. The V and J ends lost 5 bases and 4 bases respectively, with 15 bases between them. The CDR3 DNA is TGTGCCATCAGTTCATCAGGGGATGGGTACGAGCAGTACTTC. It codes for CAISSSGDGYEQYF.